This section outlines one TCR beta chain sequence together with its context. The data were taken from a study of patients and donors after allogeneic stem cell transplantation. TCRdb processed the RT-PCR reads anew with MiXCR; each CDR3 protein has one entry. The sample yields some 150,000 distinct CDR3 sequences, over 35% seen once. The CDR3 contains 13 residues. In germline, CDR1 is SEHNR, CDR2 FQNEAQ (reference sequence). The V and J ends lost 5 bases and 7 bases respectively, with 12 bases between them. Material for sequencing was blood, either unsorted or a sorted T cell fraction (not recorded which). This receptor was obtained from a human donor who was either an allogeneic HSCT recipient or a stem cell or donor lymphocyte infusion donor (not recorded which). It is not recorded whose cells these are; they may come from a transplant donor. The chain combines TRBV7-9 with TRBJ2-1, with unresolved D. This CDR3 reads CASSHLGRNEQFF. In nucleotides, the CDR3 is TGTGCCAGCAGCCACCTGGGCCGAAATGAGCAGTTCTTC.